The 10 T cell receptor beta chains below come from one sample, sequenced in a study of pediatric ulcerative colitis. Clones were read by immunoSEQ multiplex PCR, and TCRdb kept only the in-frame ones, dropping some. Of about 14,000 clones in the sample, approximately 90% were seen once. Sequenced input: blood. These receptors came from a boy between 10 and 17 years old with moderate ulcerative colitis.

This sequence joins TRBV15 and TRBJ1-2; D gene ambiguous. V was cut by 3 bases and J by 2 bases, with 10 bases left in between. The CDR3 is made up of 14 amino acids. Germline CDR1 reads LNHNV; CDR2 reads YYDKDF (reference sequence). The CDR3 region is CATSSDGRNYGYTF. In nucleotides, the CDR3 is TGTGCCACCAGCAGCGACGGACGGAACTATGGCTACACCTTC.

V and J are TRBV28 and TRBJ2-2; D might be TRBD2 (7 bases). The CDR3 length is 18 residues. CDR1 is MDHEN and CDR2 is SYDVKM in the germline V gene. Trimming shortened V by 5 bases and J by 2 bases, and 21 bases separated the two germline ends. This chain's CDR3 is CASSLPGGALLNTGELFF. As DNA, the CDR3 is TGTGCCAGCAGTCTCCCTGGGGGGGCCCTTCTCAACACCGGGGAGCTGTTTTTT.

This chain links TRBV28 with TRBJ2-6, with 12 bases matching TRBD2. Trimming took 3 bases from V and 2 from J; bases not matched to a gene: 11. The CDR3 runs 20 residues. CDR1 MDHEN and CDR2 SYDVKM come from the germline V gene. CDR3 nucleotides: TGTGCCAGCAGTTTTTCCTTCGAACTAGCGGGAGGAACTGGGGCCAACGTCCTGACTTTC. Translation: CASSFSFELAGGTGANVLTF.

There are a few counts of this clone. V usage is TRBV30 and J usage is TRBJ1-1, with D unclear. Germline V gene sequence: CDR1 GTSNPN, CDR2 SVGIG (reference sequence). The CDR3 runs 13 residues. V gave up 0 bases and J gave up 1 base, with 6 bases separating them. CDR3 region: CAWSVIGNTEAFF. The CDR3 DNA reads TGTGCCTGGAGTGTAATCGGGAACACTGAAGCTTTCTTT.

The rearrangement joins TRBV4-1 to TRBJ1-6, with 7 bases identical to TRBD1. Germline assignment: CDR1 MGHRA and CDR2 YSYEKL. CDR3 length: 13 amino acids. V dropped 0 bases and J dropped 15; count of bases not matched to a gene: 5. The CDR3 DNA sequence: TGCGCCAGCAGCCAAGATTTAGGGGGCCTCCTCCACTTT. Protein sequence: CASSQDLGGLLHF.

The chain's CDR3 is CASSVRHPRETQYF. In DNA, the CDR3 is TGTGCCAGCAGCGTCCGTCATCCACGTGAGACCCAGTACTTC. The chain couples TRBV7-2 to TRBJ2-5; D is unclear. Germline loops: CDR1 SGHTA, CDR2 FQGNSA. Between the trimmed V and J ends, which lost 5 bases and 5 bases, there was a span of 15 bases. The CDR3 has 14 amino acids. Complete variable domain (other parts from reference TRBV7-2 and TRBJ2-5): GAGVSQSPSNKVTEKGKDVELRCDPISGHTALYWYRQSLGQGLEFLIYFQGNSAPDKSGLPSDRFSAERTGGSVSTLTIQRTQQEDSAVYLCASSVRHPRETQYFGPGTRLLVL.

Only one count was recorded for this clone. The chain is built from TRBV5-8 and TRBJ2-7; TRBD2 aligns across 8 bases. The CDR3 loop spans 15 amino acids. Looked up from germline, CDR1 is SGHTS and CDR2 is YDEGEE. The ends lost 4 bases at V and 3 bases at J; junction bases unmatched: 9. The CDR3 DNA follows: TGTGCCAGCAGCGGACCGGGACTAGTTTACTACGAGCAGTACTTC. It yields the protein CASSGPGLVYYEQYF.

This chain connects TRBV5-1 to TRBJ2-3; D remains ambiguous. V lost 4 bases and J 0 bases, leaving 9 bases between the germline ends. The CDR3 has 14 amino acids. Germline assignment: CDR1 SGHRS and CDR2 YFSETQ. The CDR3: CASSGYSSTDTQYF. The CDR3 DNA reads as TGCGCCAGCAGCGGGTACTCTAGCACAGATACGCAGTATTTT.

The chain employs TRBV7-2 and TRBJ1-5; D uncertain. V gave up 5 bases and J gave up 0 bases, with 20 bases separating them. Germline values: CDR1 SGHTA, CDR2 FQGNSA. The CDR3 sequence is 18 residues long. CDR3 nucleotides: TGTGCCAGCAGCCCTAGACCTGTGGAACGGAATAGCAATCAGCCCCAGCATTTT. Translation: CASSPRPVERNSNQPQHF.

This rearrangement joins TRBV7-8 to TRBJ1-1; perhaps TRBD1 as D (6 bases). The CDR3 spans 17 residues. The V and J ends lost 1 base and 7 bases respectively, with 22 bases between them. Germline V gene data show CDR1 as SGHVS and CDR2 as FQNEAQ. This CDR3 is CASSLGPGRGPVFEAFF. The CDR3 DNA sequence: TGTGCCAGCAGCTTAGGACCGGGACGGGGGCCTGTCTTTGAAGCTTTCTTT.